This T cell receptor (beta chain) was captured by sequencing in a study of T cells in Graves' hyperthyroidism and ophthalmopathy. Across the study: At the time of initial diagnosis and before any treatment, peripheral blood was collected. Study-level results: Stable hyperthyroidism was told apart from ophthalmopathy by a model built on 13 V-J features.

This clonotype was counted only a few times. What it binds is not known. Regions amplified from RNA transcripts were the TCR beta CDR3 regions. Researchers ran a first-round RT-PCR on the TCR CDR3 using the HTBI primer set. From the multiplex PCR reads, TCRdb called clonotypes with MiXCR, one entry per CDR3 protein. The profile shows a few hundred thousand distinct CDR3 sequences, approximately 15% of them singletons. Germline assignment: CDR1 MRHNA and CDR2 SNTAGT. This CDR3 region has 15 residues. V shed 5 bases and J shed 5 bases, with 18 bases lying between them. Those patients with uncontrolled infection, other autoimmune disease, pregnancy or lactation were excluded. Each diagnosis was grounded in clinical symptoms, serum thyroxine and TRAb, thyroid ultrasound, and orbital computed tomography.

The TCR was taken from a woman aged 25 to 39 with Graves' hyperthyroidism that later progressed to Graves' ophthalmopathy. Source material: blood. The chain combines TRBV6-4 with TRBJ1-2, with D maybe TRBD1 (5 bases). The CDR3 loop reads CASSPGGDPTYGYTF. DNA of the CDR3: TGTGCCAGCAGTCCCGGGGGAGATCCAACTTATGGCTACACCTTC.